These 15 T cell receptor beta chains were all obtained from the same sample, sequenced in a study of T cells after yellow fever vaccination (dated by TCRdb to about 2019). Sample treatment or condition, as interpreted from the label and publication: live attenuated yellow fever vaccine strain. Library preparation used 5' RACE. TCRdb lists the instrument as Illumina HiSeq 2500. TCRdb cleaned the public reads at Q25 with fastp, built clones with MiXCR and kept in-frame beta chains. Every distinct CDR3 protein forms one entry, paired with its most common genes and DNA. Recorded for this sample are 160,000 or so distinct CDR3 sequences; almost 7% of them occurred a single time. The ten largest clones represent about 2.5% of the sample. This specimen was CD4+ T cells sorted from PBMCs, taken less than 6 days after the first yellow fever vaccination. All receptors come from a young man who received the YFV17D yellow fever vaccine.

In its sample, this clonotype was seen a few times. CDR3 in DNA: TGCGCCAGCAGCTCCAGGTACCGGAGCACAGATACGCAGTATTTT. Its translation: CASSSRYRSTDTQYF. This chain joins TRBV5-1 and TRBJ2-3; D not resolved. Trimming removed 3 bases at V and 0 bases at J, with 11 bases between. Germline V gene lookup returns CDR1 SGHRS and CDR2 YFSETQ. The length of the CDR3 is 15 residues.

The rearrangement uses TRBV6-2 or TRBV6-3 and TRBJ1-1; no clear D gene. CDR1 MNHEY and CDR2 SVGEGT come from the germline V gene. This CDR3 is 13 amino acids long. Trimming left V 6 bases short and J 4 bases short, with 12 bases between. Written as DNA, the CDR3 is TGTGCCAGCAGAAACGGATATGGCACTGAAGCTTTCTTT. Translating gives CASRNGYGTEAFF.

The CDR3 reads CASSAQVGFGQPQHF. The CDR3 DNA reads TGTGCCAGCAGCGCGCAAGTGGGATTCGGTCAGCCCCAGCATTTT. The V and J genes are TRBV5-5 and TRBJ1-5; D not resolved. Trimming left V 4 bases short and J 6 bases short, with 17 bases between. Germline-derived CDR1 and CDR2 are SGHKS and YYEKEE (reference sequence). This CDR3 region has 15 residues. Looking up the rest from reference TRBV5-5 and TRBJ1-5 gives the full variable domain: DAGVTQSPTHLIKTRGQQVTLRCSPISGHKSVSWYQQVLGQGPQFIFQYYEKEERGRGNFPDRFSARQFPNYSSELNVNALLLGDSALYLCASSAQVGFGQPQHFGDGTRLSIL.

The chain employs TRBV15 and TRBJ2-1; D unclear. The CDR3 loop spans 13 amino acids. V shed 6 bases and J shed 8 bases, with 14 bases lying between them. Germline V lookup: CDR1 LNHNV, CDR2 YYDKDF (reference sequence). The CDR3 reads CATREAPRDEQFF. The CDR3 region has the DNA TGTGCCACCAGAGAGGCCCCAAGGGATGAGCAGTTCTTC.

The rearrangement links TRBV19 to TRBJ2-3, with TRBD1 matching over 8 bases. The length of the CDR3 is 14 residues. Looked up from germline, CDR1 is LNHDA and CDR2 is SQIVND (reference sequence). Unmatched junction bases numbered 8, after V lost 8 bases and J lost 4 bases. Written as DNA, the CDR3 is TGTGCCAGTGCCCGACAGGGGCGGCCAGATACGCAGTATTTT. It translates to CASARQGRPDTQYF. Based on the CDR3 plus reference TRBV19 and TRBJ2-3, the full variable domain is DGGITQSPKYLFRKEGQNVTLSCEQNLNHDAMYWYRQDPGQGLRLIYYSQIVNDFQKGDIAEGYSVSREKKESFPLTVTSAQKNPTAFYLCASARQGRPDTQYFGPGTRLTVL.

J is TRBJ1-6 and V is TRBV28; the D is unclear. The CDR3 spans 13 residues. The V and J ends lost 2 bases and 10 bases respectively, with 9 bases between them. Germline V lookup: CDR1 MDHEN, CDR2 SYDVKM. Written as DNA, the CDR3 is TGTGCCAGCAGTTTAATTACCCAGTCACCCCTCCACTTT. Translating gives CASSLITQSPLHF.

The gene calls are TRBV5-1 and TRBJ1-1; 7 bases are a match to TRBD1. Germline CDR1 is SGHRS and CDR2 is YFSETQ. Trimming removed 4 bases from V and 3 bases from J; junction bases left unmatched: 6. The CDR3 is 14 residues long. CDR3 protein: CASSRGQPDTEAFF. The CDR3 DNA is TGCGCCAGCAGCAGGGGACAGCCGGACACTGAAGCTTTCTTT.

Note on this clonotype: Given a much more abundant clone one base away, this may be a read error. The CDR3 sequence is CASSTGGATITFEQYF. The DNA for the CDR3 is TGTGCCAGCAGCACAGGGGGGGCGACTATTACCTTCGAGCAGTACTTC. V and J are TRBV27 and TRBJ2-7, with TRBD1 as a possible D gene (8 bases). V was cut by 6 bases and J by 6 bases, with 24 bases left in between. The germline V gene has CDR1 MNHEY and CDR2 SMNVEV (reference sequence). The CDR3 length is 16 residues.

The table lists this clonotype with many counts. V and J are TRBV6-5 and TRBJ2-7, with 10 bases lining up with TRBD1. J was trimmed by 3 bases and V by 0 bases; bases with no gene match: 5. Germline lookup yields CDR1 MNHEY and CDR2 SVGAGI. CDR3 length: 16 residues. The CDR3 nucleotides are TGTGCCAGCAGTTACTCTACCGGGACAGGGGTCTACGAGCAGTACTTC. Its translation: CASSYSTGTGVYEQYF.

This clonotype was recorded many times. The chain has TRBV12-3 or TRBV12-4 and TRBJ1-2, with D hard to call. This CDR3 contains 14 residues. The V end was cut by 5 bases, the J end by 5 bases, with 15 bases between. The CDR3 DNA reads TGTGCCAGCAGTCCTACTTCCGTTCATTATGGCTACACCTTC. This gives the protein CASSPTSVHYGYTF.

The genes are TRBV5-1 and TRBJ2-3; the match to TRBD2 covers 13 bases. J lost 14 bases, V lost 1 base, and 10 bases had no gene match. Germline V gene lookup returns CDR1 SGHRS and CDR2 YFSETQ. CDR3 length: 15 residues. The CDR3 sequence is CASSLTSGGALRGYF. In nucleotides, the CDR3 is TGCGCCAGCAGCTTGACTAGCGGGGGGGCGCTGCGTGGGTATTTT.

This clonotype was counted at least ten times. This chain connects TRBV29-1 to TRBJ2-3, with 8 positions matching TRBD1. The CDR3 is 15 residues long. The trim removed 4 bases at V and 1 base at J, leaving 7 bases unmatched. Germline V lookup: CDR1 SQVTM, CDR2 ANQGSEA. Here the CDR3 DNA reads TGCAGCGTTGGATCCGGGACAGGAGGCACAGATACGCAGTATTTT. This codes for CSVGSGTGGTDTQYF.

This clonotype showed up many times. The gene calls are TRBV7-2 and TRBJ1-6, with 9 nucleotides matching TRBD1. The CDR3 extends over 15 amino acids. V lost 1 base to trimming and J lost 6 bases; unmatched junction nucleotides: 1. CDR1 is SGHTA, CDR2 FQGNSA, per germline. CDR3 loop: CASSLDRGRNSPLHF. The CDR3 bases are TGTGCCAGCAGCTTAGACAGGGGGCGTAATTCACCCCTCCACTTT.

The chain has TRBV5-1 and TRBJ2-3; the D gene is possibly TRBD2 (5 bases). The length of the CDR3 is 14 residues. With 2 bases removed from V and 4 bases from J, the gap between germline ends came to 11 bases. Germline V gene lookup returns CDR1 SGHRS and CDR2 YFSETQ. CDR3 coding DNA: TGCGCCAGCAGCTTCACGGGGTCCGCAGATACGCAGTATTTT. It specifies CASSFTGSADTQYF.

The chain couples TRBV20-1 to TRBJ2-7; 9 bases are shared with TRBD2. Germline V lookup: CDR1 DFQATT, CDR2 SNEGSKA (reference sequence). V shed 5 bases, J shed 0 bases, and the junction held 5 bases outside the gene matches. The CDR3 totals 14 residues. DNA for the CDR3: TGCAGTGCTGCGCAGCGGGGGGTCTCCTACGAGCAGTACTTC. This sequence encodes CSAAQRGVSYEQYF.